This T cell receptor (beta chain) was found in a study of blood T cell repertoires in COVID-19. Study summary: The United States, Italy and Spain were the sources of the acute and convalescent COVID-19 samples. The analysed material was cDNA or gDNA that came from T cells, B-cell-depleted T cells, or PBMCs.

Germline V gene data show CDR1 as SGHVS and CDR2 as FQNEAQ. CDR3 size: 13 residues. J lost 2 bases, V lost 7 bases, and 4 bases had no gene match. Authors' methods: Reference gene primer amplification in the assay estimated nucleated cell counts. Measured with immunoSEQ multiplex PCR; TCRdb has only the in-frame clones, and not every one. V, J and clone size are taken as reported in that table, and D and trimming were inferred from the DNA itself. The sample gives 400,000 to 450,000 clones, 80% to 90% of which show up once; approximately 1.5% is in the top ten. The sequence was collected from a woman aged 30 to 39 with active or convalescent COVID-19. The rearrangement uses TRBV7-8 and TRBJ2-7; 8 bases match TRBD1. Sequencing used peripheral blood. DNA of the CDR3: TGTGCCAGCACATACAGGGGGACCTACGAGCAGTACTTC. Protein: CASTYRGTYEQYF.